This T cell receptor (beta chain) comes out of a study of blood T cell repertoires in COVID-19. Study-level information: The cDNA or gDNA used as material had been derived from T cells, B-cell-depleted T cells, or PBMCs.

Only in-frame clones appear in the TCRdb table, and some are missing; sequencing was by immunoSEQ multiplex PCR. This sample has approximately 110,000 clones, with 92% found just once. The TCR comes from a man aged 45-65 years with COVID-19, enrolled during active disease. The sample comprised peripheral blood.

The CDR3: CASSFSGAPNEQFF. Here the CDR3 DNA reads TGTGCCAGCAGTTTTTCAGGGGCCCCCAATGAGCAGTTCTTC. This chain uses TRBV27 with TRBJ2-1; perhaps TRBD1 as D (6 bases). Per germline, CDR1 MNHEY and CDR2 SMNVEV (reference sequence). Trimming left V 3 bases short and J 6 bases short, with 12 bases between. The CDR3 consists of 14 residues.